This entry is about one TCR beta chain. This specimen belongs to a study of OX40 agonist ivuxolimab in advanced cancers. Sampled blood was obtained at baseline, cycle 4 day 1, and cycle 7 day 1. Trimming stripped 3 bases from V and 0 bases from J, with 9 bases between. Germline lookup yields CDR1 LNHDA and CDR2 SQIVND (reference sequence). This CDR3 has 16 amino acids. TCRdb's table, derived via immunoSEQ multiplex PCR, lists solely in-frame clones and lacks some. The sample yields some 120,000 clones, roughly 90% seen once. The V and J genes are TRBV19 and TRBJ2-6; no reliable D call. This TCR was sampled from an adult with an advanced solid tumor such as melanoma, head and neck, liver or kidney cancer. The input for sequencing was CD4+ or CD8+ T cells sorted from blood, taken in a trial of the OX40 agonist ivuxolimab. The chain's CDR3 is CASSIPHRSGANVLTF. CDR3 nucleotide sequence: TGTGCCAGTAGTATCCCACACCGCTCTGGGGCCAACGTCCTGACTTTC.